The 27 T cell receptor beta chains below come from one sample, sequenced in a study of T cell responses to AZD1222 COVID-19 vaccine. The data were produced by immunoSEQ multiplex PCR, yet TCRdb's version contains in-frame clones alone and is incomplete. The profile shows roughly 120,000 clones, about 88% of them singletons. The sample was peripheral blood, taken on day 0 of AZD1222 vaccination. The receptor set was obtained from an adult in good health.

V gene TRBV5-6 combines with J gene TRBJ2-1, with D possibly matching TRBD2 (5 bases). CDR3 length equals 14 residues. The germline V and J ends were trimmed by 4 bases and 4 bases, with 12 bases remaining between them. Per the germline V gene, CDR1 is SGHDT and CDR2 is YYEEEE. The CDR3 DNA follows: TGTGCCAGCAGCCTGGGCGTAGCGTACAATGAGCAGTTCTTC. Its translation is CASSLGVAYNEQFF.

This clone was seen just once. CDR3 in DNA: TGTGCCACCAAGGACAGGGCCTACGAGCAGTACTTC. Its protein is CATKDRAYEQYF. The chain is built from TRBV6-6 and TRBJ2-7, with 8 bases aligning to TRBD1. Germline V gene sequence: CDR1 MNHNY, CDR2 SVGAGI (reference sequence). This CDR3 is 12 amino acids long. J lost 2 bases, V lost 10 bases, and 4 bases had no gene match.

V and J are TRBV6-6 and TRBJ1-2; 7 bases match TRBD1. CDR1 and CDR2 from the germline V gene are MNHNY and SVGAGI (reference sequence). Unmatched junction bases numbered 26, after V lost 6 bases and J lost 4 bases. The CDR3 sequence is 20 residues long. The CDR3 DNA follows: TGTGCCAGCAGCCCACACGCCCCCGGGACAGCCGAGTATCAAGGCTATGGCTACACCTTC. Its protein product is CASSPHAPGTAEYQGYGYTF.

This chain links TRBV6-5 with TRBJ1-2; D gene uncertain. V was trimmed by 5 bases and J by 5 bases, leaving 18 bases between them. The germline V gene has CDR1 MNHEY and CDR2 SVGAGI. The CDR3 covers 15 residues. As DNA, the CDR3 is TGTGCCAGCAGTCACAACGGGGAGAATACTTATGGCTACACCTTC. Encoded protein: CASSHNGENTYGYTF.

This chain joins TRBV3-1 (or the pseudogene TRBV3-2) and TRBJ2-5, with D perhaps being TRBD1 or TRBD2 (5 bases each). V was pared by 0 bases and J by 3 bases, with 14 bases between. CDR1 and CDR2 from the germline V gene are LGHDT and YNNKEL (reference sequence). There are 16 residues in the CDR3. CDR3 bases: TGTGCCAGCAGCCAAGACCCCGGGGCTATCGAAGAGACCCAGTACTTC. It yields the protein CASSQDPGAIEETQYF.

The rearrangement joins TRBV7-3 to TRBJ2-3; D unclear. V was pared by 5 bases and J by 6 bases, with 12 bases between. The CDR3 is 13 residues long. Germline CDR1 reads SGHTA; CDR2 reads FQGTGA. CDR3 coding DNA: TGTGCCAGCAGCCTACTCCACAGCGATACGCAGTATTTT. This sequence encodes CASSLLHSDTQYF.

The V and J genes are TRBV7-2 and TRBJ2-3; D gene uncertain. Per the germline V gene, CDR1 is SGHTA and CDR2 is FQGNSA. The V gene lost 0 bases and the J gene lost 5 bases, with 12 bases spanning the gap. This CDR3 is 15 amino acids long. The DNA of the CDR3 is TGTGCCAGCAGCTTAGCGGGCCACCCAAAAGATACGCAGTATTTT. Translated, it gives CASSLAGHPKDTQYF.

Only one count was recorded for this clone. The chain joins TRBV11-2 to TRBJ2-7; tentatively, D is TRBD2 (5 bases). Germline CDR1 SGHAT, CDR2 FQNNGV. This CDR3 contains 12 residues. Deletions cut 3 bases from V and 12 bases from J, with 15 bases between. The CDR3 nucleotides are TGTGCCAGCAGCTTTGGGCTAGCCTATAGGTACTTC. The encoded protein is CASSFGLAYRYF.

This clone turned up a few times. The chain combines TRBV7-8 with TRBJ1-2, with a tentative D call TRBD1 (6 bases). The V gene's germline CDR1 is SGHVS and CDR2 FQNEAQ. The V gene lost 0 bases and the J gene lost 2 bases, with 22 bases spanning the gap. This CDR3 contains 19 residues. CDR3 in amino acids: CASSLARLTRQDANYGYTF. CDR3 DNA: TGTGCCAGCAGCTTAGCAAGGCTGACCAGACAGGATGCCAACTATGGCTACACCTTC.

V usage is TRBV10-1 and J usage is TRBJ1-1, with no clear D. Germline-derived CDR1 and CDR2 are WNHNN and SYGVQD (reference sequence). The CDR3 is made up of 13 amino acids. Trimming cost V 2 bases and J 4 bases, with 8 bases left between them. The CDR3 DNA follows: TGCGCCAGCAGTGAGGCGGAATTCACTGAAGCTTTCTTT. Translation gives CASSEAEFTEAFF.

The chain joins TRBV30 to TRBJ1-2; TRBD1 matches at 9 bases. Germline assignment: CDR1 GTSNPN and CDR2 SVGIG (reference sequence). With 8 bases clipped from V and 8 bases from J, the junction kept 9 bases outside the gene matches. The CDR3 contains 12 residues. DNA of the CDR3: TGTGCCGGCTGGGACAGGGAAGGAGGCTACACCTTC. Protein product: CAGWDREGGYTF.

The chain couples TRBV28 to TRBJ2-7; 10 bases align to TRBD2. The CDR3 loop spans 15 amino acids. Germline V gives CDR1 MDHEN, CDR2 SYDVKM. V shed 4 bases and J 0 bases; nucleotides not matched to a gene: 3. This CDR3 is CASSSLAGGSYEQYF. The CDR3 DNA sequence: TGTGCCAGCAGTTCATTAGCGGGAGGCTCCTACGAGCAGTACTTC.

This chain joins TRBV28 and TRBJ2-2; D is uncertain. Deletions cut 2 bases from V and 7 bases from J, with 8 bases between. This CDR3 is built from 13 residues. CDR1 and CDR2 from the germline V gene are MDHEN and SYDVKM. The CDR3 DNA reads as TGTGCCAGCAGTTTAAGGCGGAGCGGGGAGCTGTTTTTT. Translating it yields CASSLRRSGELFF.

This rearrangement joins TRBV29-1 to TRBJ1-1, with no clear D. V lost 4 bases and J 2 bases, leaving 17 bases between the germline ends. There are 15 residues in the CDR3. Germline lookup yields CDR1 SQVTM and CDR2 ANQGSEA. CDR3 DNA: TGCAGCGTTGTCGTGCGCCTGCCGATAAACACTGAAGCTTTCTTT. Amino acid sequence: CSVVVRLPINTEAFF. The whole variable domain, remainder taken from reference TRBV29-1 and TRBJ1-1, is SAVISQKPSRDICQRGTSLTIQCQVDSQVTMMFWYRQQPGQSLTLIATANQGSEATYESGFVIDKFPISRPNLTFSTLTVSNMSPEDSSIYLCSVVVRLPINTEAFFGQGTRLTVV.

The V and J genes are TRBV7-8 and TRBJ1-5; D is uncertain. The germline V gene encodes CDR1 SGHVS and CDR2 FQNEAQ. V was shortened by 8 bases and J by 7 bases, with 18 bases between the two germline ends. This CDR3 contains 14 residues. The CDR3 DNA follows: TGTGCCAGCCAAATATCGGAGGAGGCCCAGCCCCAGCATTTT. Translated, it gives CASQISEEAQPQHF.

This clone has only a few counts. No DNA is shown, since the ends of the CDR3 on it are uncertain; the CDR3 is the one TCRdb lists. CDR3 sequence: CASSQEVGTGSPWHF. The chain is built from TRBV4-2 and TRBJ1-5; TRBD1 was called by the table and not checked on the DNA. Per the germline V gene, CDR1 is LGHNA and CDR2 is YNFKEQ. The CDR3 sequence runs 15 residues, both termini included.

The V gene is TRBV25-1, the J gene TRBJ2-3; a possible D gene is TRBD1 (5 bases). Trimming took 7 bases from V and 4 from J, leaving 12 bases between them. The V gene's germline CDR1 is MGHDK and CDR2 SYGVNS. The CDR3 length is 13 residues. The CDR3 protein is CASTLKGADTQYF. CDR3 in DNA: TGTGCCAGCACCCTAAAAGGGGCAGATACGCAGTATTTT. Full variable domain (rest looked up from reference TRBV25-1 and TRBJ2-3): EADIYQTPRYLVIGTGKKITLECSQTMGHDKMYWYQQDPGMELHLIHYSYGVNSTEKGDLSSESTVSRIRTEHFPLTLESARPSHTSQYLCASTLKGADTQYFGPGTRLTVL.

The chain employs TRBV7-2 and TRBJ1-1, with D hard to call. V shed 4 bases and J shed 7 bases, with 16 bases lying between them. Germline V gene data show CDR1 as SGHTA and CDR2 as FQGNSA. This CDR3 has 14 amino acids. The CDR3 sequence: CASSWVGRRDEAFF. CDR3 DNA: TGTGCCAGCAGCTGGGTGGGTAGACGGGATGAAGCTTTCTTT.

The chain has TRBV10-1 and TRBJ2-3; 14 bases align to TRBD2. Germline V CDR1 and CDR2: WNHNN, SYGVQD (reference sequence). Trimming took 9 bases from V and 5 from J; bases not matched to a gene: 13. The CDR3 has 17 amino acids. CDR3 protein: CARTERGLAGAGDTQYF. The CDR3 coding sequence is TGCGCCAGGACCGAACGGGGACTAGCGGGGGCAGGAGATACGCAGTATTTT.

CDR3 sequence (DNA): TGTGCCAGCGGGGGAGGGAATCATGAAAAACTGTTTTTT. It encodes CASGGGNHEKLFF. This rearrangement joins TRBV11-2 to TRBJ1-4, with a tentative D call TRBD1 (5 bases). V was pared by 8 bases and J by 6 bases, with 13 bases between. This CDR3 region has 13 residues. CDR1 is SGHAT, CDR2 FQNNGV, per germline.

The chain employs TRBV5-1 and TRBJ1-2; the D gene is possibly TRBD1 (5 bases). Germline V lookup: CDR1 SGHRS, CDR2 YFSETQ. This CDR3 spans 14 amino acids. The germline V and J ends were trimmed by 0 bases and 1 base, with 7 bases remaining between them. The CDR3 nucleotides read TGCGCCAGCAGCTTGGAGACAGTTAACTATGGCTACACCTTC. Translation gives CASSLETVNYGYTF.

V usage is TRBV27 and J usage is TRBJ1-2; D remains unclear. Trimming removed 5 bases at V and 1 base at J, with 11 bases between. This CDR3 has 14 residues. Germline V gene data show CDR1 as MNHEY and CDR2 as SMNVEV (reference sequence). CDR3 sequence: CASSPIVLNYGYTF. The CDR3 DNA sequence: TGTGCCAGCAGTCCTATCGTTCTTAACTATGGCTACACCTTC.

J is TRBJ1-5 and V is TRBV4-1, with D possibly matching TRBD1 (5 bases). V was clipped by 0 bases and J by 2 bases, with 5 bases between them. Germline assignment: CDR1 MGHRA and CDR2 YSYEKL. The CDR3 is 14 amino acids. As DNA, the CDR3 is TGCGCCAGCAGCCAAGAAGGGGGCAATCAGCCCCAGCATTTT. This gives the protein CASSQEGGNQPQHF.

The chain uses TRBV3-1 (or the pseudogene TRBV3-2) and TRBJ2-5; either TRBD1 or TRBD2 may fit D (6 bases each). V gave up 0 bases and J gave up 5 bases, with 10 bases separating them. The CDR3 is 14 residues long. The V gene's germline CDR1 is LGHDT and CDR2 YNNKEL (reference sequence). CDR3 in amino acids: CASSQDRRGETQYF. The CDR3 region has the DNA TGTGCCAGCAGCCAAGATAGGAGGGGGGAGACCCAGTACTTC.

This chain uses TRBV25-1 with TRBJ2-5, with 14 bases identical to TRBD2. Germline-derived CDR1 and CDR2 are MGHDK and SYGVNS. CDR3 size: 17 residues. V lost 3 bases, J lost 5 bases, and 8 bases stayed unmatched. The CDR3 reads CASSDPWTSGRSETQYF. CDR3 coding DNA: TGTGCCAGCAGTGACCCCTGGACTAGCGGGAGGAGCGAGACCCAGTACTTC.

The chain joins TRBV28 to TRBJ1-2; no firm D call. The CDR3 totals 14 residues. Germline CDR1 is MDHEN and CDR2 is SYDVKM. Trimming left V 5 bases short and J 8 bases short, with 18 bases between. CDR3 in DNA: TGTGCCAGCAGTCCCGTGGACCCACCGGGGGGCTACACCTTC. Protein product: CASSPVDPPGGYTF.

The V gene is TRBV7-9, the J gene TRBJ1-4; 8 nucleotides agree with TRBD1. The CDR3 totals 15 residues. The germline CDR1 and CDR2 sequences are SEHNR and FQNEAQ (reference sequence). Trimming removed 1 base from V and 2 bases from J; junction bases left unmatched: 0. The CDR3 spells CASSLGTGTNEKLFF. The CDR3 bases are TGTGCCAGCAGCTTAGGGACAGGGACTAATGAAAAACTGTTTTTT. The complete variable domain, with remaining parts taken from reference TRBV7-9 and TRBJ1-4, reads DTGVSQNPRHKITKRGQNVTFRCDPISEHNRLYWYRQTLGQGPEFLTYFQNEAQLEKSRLLSDRFSAERPKGSFSTLEIQRTEQGDSAMYLCASSLGTGTNEKLFFGSGTQLSVL.